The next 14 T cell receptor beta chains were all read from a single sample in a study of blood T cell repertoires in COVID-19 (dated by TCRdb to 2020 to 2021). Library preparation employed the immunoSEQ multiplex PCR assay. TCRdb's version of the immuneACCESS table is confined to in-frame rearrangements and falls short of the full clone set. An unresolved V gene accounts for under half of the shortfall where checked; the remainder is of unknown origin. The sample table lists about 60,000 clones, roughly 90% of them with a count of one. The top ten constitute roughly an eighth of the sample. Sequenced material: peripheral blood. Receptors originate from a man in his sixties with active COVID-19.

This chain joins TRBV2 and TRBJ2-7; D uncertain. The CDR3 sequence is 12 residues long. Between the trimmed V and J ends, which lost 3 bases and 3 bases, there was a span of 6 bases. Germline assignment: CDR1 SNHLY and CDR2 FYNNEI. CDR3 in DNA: TGTGCCAGCAGTGAGTCCTACTACGAGCAGTACTTC. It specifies CASSESYYEQYF. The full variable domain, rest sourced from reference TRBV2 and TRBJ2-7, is EPEVTQTPSHQVTQMGQEVILRCVPISNHLYFYWYRQILGQKVEFLVSFYNNEISEKSEIFDDQFSVERPDGSNFTLKIRSTKLEDSAMYFCASSESYYEQYFGPGTRLTVT.

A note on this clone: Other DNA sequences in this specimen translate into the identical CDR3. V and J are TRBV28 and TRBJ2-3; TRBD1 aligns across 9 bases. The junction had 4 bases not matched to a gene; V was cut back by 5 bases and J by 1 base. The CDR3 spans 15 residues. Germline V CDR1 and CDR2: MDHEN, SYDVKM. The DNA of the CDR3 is TGTGCCAGCAGTAGACGGACAGGGGGCACAGATACGCAGTATTTT. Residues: CASSRRTGGTDTQYF.

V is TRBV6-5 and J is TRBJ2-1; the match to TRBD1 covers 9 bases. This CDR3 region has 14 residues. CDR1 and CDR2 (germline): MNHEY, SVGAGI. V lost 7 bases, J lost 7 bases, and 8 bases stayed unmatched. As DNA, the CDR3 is TGTGCCAGCATTTTCGGGACAGGGCAGAATGAGCAGTTCTTC. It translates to CASIFGTGQNEQFF.

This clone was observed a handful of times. CDR3 coding DNA: TGTGCCAGCAGTGGCACAGGGGTTGAAAAACTGTTTTTT. The encoded protein is CASSGTGVEKLFF. The rearrangement uses TRBV25-1 and TRBJ1-4; TRBD1 matches at 7 bases. CDR1 is MGHDK and CDR2 is SYGVNS in the germline V gene. The V gene end was trimmed by 4 bases and the J gene end by 7 bases; junction bases not matched to a gene: 3. This CDR3 is 13 amino acids long. Full variable domain (missing parts from reference TRBV25-1 and TRBJ1-4): EADIYQTPRYLVIGTGKKITLECSQTMGHDKMYWYQQDPGMELHLIHYSYGVNSTEKGDLSSESTVSRIRTEHFPLTLESARPSHTSQYLCASSGTGVEKLFFGSGTQLSVL.

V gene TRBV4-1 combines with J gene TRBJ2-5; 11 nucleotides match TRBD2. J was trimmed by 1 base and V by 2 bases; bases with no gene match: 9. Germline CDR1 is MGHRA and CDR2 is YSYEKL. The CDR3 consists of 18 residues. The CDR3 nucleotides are TGCGCCAGCAGCCAAACTGTAGCGGGGGGGCTGTCCCAAGAGACCCAGTACTTC. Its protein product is CASSQTVAGGLSQETQYF.

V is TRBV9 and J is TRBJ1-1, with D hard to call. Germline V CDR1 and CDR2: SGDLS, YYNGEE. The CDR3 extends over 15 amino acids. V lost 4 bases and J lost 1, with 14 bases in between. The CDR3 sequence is CASSPRAVPNTEAFF. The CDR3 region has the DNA TGTGCCAGCAGCCCCCGTGCAGTCCCGAACACTGAAGCTTTCTTT.

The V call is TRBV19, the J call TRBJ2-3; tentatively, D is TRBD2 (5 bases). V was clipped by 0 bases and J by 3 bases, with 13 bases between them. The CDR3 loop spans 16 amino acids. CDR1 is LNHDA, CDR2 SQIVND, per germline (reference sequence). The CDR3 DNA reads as TGTGCCAGTAGTATAGAAGCGGCTAGATATACAGATACGCAGTATTTT. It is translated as CASSIEAARYTDTQYF.

For the CDR3, the DNA is TGTGCCATCAAGGAGGGGACAGGGATCTCGAGTGAGCAGTTCTTC. Translation gives CAIKEGTGISSEQFF. The gene calls are TRBV10-3 and TRBJ2-1; 9 bases match TRBD1. The trim removed 7 bases at V and 9 bases at J, leaving 13 bases unmatched. Per germline, CDR1 ENHRY and CDR2 SYGVKD. The CDR3 contains 15 residues.

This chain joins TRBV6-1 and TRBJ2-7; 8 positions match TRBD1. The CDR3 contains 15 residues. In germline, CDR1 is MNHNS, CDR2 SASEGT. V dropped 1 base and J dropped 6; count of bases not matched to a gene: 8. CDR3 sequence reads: CASSEGADRASEQYF. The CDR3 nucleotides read TGTGCCAGCAGTGAAGGTGCGGACAGGGCGTCCGAGCAGTACTTC.

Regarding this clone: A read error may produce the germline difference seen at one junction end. The CDR3 region is CARSLGGGLAGEQYF. In DNA, the CDR3 is TGCGCCCGCAGCTTGGGGGGGGGCCTTGCGGGCGAGCAGTACTTC. The V gene is TRBV5-1, the J gene TRBJ2-7; perhaps TRBD2 as D (7 bases). Looked up from germline, CDR1 is SGHRS and CDR2 is YFSETQ. The CDR3 loop spans 15 amino acids.

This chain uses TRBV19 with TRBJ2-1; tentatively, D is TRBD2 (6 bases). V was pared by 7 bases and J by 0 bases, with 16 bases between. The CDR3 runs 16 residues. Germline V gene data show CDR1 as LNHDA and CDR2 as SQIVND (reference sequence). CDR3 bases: TGTGCCAGTAAACGGGGCGGGACGAGCTCCTACAATGAGCAGTTCTTC. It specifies CASKRGGTSSYNEQFF.

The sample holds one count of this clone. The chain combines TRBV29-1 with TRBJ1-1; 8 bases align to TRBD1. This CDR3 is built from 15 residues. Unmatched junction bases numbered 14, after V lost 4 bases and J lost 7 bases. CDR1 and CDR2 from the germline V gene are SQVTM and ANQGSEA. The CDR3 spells CSVVGTGRNFGEAFF. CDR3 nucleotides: TGCAGCGTTGTCGGGACAGGTCGTAATTTTGGTGAAGCTTTCTTT. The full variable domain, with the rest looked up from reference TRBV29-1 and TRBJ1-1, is SAVISQKPSRDICQRGTSLTIQCQVDSQVTMMFWYRQQPGQSLTLIATANQGSEATYESGFVIDKFPISRPNLTFSTLTVSNMSPEDSSIYLCSVVGTGRNFGEAFFGQGTRLTVV.

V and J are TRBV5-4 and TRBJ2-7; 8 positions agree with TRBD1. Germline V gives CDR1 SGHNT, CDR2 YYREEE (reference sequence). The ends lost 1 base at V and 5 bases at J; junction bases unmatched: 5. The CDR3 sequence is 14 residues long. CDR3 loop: CASSLYQGANEQYF. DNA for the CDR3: TGTGCCAGCAGCTTGTATCAGGGGGCGAACGAGCAGTACTTC. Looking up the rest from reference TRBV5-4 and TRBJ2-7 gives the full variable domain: ETGVTQSPTHLIKTRGQQVTLRCSSQSGHNTVSWYQQALGQGPQFIFQYYREEENGRGNFPPRFSGLQFPNYSSELNVNALELDDSALYLCASSLYQGANEQYFGPGTRLTVT.

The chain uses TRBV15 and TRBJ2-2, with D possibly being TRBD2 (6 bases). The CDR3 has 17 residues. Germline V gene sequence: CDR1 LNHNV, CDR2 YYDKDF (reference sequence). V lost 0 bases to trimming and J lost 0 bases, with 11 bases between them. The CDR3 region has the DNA TGTGCCACCAGCAGAGATCGAGGGACTCCGAACACCGGGGAGCTGTTTTTT. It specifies CATSRDRGTPNTGELFF.